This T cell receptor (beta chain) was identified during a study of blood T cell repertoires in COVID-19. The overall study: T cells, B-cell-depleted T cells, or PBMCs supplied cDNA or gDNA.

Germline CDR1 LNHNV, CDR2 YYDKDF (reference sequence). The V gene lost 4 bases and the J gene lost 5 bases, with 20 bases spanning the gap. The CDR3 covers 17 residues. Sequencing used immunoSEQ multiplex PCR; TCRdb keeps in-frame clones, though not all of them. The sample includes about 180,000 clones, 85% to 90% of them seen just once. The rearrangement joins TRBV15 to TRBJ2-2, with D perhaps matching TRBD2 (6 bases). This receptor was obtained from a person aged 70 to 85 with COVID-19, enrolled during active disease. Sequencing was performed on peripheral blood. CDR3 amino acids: CATSNRLPGVRTGELFF. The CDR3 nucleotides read TGTGCCACCAGCAATCGTCTTCCGGGAGTACGGACCGGGGAGCTGTTTTTT.